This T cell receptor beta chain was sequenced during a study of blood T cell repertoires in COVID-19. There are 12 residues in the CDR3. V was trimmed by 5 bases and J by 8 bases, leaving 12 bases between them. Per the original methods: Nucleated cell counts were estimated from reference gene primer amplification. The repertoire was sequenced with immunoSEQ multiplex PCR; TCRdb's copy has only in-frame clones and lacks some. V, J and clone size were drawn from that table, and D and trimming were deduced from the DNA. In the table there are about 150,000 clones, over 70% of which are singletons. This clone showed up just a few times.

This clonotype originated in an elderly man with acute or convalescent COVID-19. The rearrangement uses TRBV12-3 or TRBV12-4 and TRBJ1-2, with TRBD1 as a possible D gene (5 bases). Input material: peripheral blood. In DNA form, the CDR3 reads TGTGCCAGCAGTGAGTCCTGGGGCGGCTACACCTTC. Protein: CASSESWGGYTF.